This is a list of T cell receptor beta chains from one sample in a study of beta chain features in type 1 diabetes. The table came from immunoSEQ multiplex PCR; TCRdb's copy has only in-frame clones and leaves some out. The sample contains some 150,000 clones, roughly 10% of which appear only once. Sequences were obtained from central memory CD4+ T cells from blood. Receptors were obtained from a woman aged 40-49 years in good health. The CDR3 runs from the conserved cysteine through the conserved F or W. A D gene is named only where the DNA matches it firmly. Only some rows state a clone size, as once, few, many or a class for expanded clones.

D gene,J gene,clone size,CDR3 length,V gene,CDR3 DNA,CDR3 protein
.,TRBJ2-7,.,16,TRBV15,TGTGCCACCAGCAGAGATGGCAACCGGGTGAACTACGAGCAGTACTTC,CATSRDGNRVNYEQYF
TRBD2,TRBJ2-7,.,15,TRBV13,TGTGCCAGCAGCCCCCAAGCGGGGGGATATGGCGAGCAGTACTTC,CASSPQAGGYGEQYF
TRBD2,TRBJ2-2,few,15,TRBV4-2,TGTGCCAGCAGCCTACTAGCGGGAAACACCGGGGAGCTGTTTTTT,CASSLLAGNTGELFF
.,TRBJ2-3,few,16,TRBV7-2,TGTGCCAGCAGATCCTCTCTAGCCATGGGGACAGATACGCAGTATTTT,CASRSSLAMGTDTQYF
TRBD2,TRBJ2-7,many,14,TRBV11-2,TGTGCCAGCAGCTACAAGCCCGGGGGGAACGAGCAGTACTTC,CASSYKPGGNEQYF
.,TRBJ2-7,few,14,TRBV19,TGTGCCAGTAGTATGTGGCAGGGGAGCTACGAGCAGTACTTC,CASSMWQGSYEQYF
TRBD1,TRBJ1-2,.,14,TRBV19,TGTGCCAGTAGTCCAGGGACAGGGCTGCGAGGCTACACCTTC,CASSPGTGLRGYTF
TRBD1,TRBJ1-2,few,14,TRBV11-2,TGTGCCAGCAGCCGACAGGGGAGAGGGTATGGCTACACCTTC,CASSRQGRGYGYTF
.,TRBJ2-1,.,15,TRBV2,TGTGCCAGCAGGGTAGCGGAAAGCTCCTACAATGAGCAGTTCTTC,CASRVAESSYNEQFF
.,TRBJ1-1,few,15,TRBV6-1,TGTGCCAGCAGCCCACCCAGGGGTGGGGCCACTGAAGCTTTCTTT,CASSPPRGGATEAFF
TRBD2,TRBJ2-7,few,15,TRBV7-2,TGTGCCAGCAGCCCCTCGTGGGGGGGTTCCTACGAGCAGTACTTC,CASSPSWGGSYEQYF